This T cell receptor (beta chain) was sequenced during a study of blood T cell repertoires in COVID-19. Across the study: Sources were T cells, B-cell-depleted T cells, or PBMCs; the material itself was cDNA or gDNA.

The CDR3 sequence is 17 residues long. V was pared by 5 bases and J by 7 bases, with 8 bases of the junction left unmatched. The germline V gene has CDR1 MNHNY and CDR2 SVGAGI (reference sequence). TCRdb's table, derived via immunoSEQ multiplex PCR, lists solely in-frame clones and lacks some. The sample records more than 65,000 clones, about 88% being singletons. The chain joins TRBV6-6 to TRBJ2-1; 16 nucleotides line up with TRBD2. The sample was peripheral blood. This clonotype originated in a man aged 50 to 59 with acute or convalescent COVID-19. The CDR3 loop reads CASSPGTSGGAVNEQFF. In DNA, the CDR3 is TGTGCCAGCAGTCCCGGGACTAGCGGGGGGGCCGTGAATGAGCAGTTCTTC.